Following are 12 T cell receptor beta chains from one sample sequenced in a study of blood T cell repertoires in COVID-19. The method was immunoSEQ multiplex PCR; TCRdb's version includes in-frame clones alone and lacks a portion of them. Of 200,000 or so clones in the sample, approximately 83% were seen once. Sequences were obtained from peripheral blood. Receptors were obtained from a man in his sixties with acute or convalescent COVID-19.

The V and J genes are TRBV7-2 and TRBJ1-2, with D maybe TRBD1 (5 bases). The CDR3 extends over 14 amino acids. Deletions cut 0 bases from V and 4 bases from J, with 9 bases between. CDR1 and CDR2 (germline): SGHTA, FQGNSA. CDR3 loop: CASSLARVGYGYTF. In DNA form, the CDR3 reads TGTGCCAGCAGCTTAGCCAGGGTTGGCTATGGCTACACCTTC. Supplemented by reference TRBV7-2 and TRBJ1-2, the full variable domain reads GAGVSQSPSNKVTEKGKDVELRCDPISGHTALYWYRQSLGQGLEFLIYFQGNSAPDKSGLPSDRFSAERTGGSVSTLTIQRTQQEDSAVYLCASSLARVGYGYTFGSGTRLTVV.

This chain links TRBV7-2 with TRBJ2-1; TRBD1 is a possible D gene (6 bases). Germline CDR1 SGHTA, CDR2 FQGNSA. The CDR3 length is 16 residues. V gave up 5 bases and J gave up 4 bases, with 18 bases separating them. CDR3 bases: TGTGCCAGCAGCCCCCTTTACGGGACAAATTACAATGAGCAGTTCTTC. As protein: CASSPLYGTNYNEQFF.

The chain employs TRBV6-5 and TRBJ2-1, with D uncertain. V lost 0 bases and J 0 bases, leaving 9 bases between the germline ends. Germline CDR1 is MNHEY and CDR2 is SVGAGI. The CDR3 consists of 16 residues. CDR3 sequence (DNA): TGTGCCAGCAGTTACTCGGGCCTGAGCTCCTACAATGAGCAGTTCTTC. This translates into CASSYSGLSSYNEQFF.

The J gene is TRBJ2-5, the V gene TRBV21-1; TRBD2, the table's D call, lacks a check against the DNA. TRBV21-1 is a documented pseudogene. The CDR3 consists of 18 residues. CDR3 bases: TGTGCCAGCAGCAAAGTTGTTGAGGGCTGTGGGGTCCAAGAGACCCAGTACTTC. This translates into CASSKVVEGCGVQETQYF.

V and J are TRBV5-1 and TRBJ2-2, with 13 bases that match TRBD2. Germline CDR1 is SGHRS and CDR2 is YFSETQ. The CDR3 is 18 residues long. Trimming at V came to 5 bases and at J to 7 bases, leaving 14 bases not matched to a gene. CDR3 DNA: TGCGCCAGCAGGAGACAGGGAGGGACTAGCGGGACCTACGGGGAGCTGTTTTTT. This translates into CASRRQGGTSGTYGELFF.

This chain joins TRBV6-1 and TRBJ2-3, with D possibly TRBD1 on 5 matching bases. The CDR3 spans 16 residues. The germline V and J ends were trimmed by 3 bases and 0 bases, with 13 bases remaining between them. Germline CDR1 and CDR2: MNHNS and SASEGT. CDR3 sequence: CASSEGPETSTDTQYF. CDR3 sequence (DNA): TGTGCCAGCAGTGAGGGGCCAGAGACTAGCACAGATACGCAGTATTTT.

CDR3 bases: TGTGCCAGCAGCTCGTGGGACAGGTTATGGAATGAGCAGTTCTTC. It codes for CASSSWDRLWNEQFF. This chain links TRBV5-6 with TRBJ2-1; TRBD1 matches at 8 bases. CDR3 size: 15 residues. V gave up 3 bases and J gave up 7 bases; unmatched junction bases: 9. Per the germline V gene, CDR1 is SGHDT and CDR2 is YYEEEE.

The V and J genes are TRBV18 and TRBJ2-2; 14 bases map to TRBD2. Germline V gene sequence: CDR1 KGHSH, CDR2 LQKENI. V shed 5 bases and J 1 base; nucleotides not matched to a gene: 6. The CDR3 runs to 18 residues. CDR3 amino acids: CASSRLAGGLKNTGELFF. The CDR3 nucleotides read TGTGCCAGCTCAAGACTAGCGGGAGGGCTTAAGAACACCGGGGAGCTGTTTTTT. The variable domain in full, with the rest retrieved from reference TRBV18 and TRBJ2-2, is NAGVMQNPRHLVRRRGQEARLRCSPMKGHSHVYWYRQLPEEGLKFMVYLQKENIIDESGMPKERFSAEFPKEGPSILRIQQVVRGDSAAYFCASSRLAGGLKNTGELFFGEGSRLTVL.

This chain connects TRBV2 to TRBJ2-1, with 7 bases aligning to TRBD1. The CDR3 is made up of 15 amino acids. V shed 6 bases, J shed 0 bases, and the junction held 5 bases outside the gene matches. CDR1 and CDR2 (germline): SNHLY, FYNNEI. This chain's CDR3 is CASRPGQTSYNEQFF. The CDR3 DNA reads TGTGCCAGCAGGCCGGGACAGACCTCCTACAATGAGCAGTTCTTC.

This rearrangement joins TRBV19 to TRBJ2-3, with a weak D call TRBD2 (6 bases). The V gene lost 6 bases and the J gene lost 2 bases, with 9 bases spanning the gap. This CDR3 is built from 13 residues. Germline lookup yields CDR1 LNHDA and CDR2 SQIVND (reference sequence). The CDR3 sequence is CASRRLDTDTQYF. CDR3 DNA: TGTGCCAGTAGACGACTAGACACAGATACGCAGTATTTT.

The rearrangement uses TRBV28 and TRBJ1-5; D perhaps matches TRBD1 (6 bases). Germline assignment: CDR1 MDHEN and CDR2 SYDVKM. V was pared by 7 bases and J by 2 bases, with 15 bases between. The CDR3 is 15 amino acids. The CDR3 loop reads CASTSGARGNQPQHF. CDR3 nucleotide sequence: TGTGCCAGCACCTCAGGGGCCAGGGGCAATCAGCCCCAGCATTTT.

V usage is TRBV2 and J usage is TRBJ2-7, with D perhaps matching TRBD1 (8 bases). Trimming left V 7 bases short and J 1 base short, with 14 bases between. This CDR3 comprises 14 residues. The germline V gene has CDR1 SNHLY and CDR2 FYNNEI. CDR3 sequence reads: CASNTGGGSYEQYF. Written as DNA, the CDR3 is TGTGCCAGCAATACAGGGGGGGGATCCTACGAGCAGTACTTC.